Presented here are 3 T cell receptor beta chains from one specimen sequenced in a study of T cell responses to AZD1222 COVID-19 vaccine. Data came from immunoSEQ multiplex PCR; TCRdb stores just in-frame clones and leaves some out. Of over 100,000 clones listed, about 90% were seen once; the top ten hold 2% to 3%. Sequencing was performed on peripheral blood, taken 28 days after the second AZD1222 dose. The receptors originated from an adult who received the AZD1222 COVID-19 vaccine.

The V call is TRBV19, the J call TRBJ1-2; 7 bases line up with TRBD1. Germline V lookup: CDR1 LNHDA, CDR2 SQIVND (reference sequence). The V segment lost 4 bases and the J segment 0 bases; nucleotides outside the gene matches: 8. CDR3 length: 16 residues. The CDR3 sequence is CASSTGTALANYGYTF. The CDR3 nucleotides read TGTGCCAGTAGTACAGGGACAGCCCTAGCTAACTATGGCTACACCTTC. Full variable domain (missing parts from reference TRBV19 and TRBJ1-2): DGGITQSPKYLFRKEGQNVTLSCEQNLNHDAMYWYRQDPGQGLRLIYYSQIVNDFQKGDIAEGYSVSREKKESFPLTVTSAQKNPTAFYLCASSTGTALANYGYTFGSGTRLTVV.

This rearrangement joins TRBV7-2 to TRBJ2-2; the match to TRBD2 covers 12 bases. The CDR3 is 17 residues long. Per the germline V gene, CDR1 is SGHTA and CDR2 is FQGNSA. The V and J ends lost 11 bases and 4 bases, in that order; junction bases with no gene match: 14. The CDR3 sequence is CASPRLAGGPGTGELFF. The CDR3 region has the DNA TGTGCCTCCCCGAGGCTAGCGGGGGGGCCGGGCACCGGGGAGCTGTTTTTT.

This clone was recorded once. The rearrangement uses TRBV9 and TRBJ1-4; D not certain. V was cut by 0 bases and J by 15 bases, with 12 bases left in between. In germline, CDR1 is SGDLS, CDR2 YYNGEE. The CDR3 runs to 12 residues. The CDR3 sequence is CASSVEGGLLFF. The CDR3 DNA reads TGTGCCAGCAGCGTAGAAGGCGGTTTGTTGTTTTTT.